The sample holds many counts of the clone carrying this T cell receptor beta chain. Its antigen is undetermined. UMIs and a universal primer site were added when TCR cDNA was made by 5'RACE template switching. In TCRdb, the 5' RACE reads were re-called with MiXCR into one record per CDR3 protein. The sample contains about 150,000 distinct CDR3 sequences, under 8% of which appear only once. This record belongs to a study of T cells after yellow fever vaccination. The study's findings and limits: It was a small share of clonotypes that appeared in both CD4 and CD8 compartments. There was a possibility that FACS-sorted repertoires contained abundant clonotypes contaminating from the bulk population.

CDR1 and CDR2 from the germline V gene are MDHEN and SYDVKM. The V gene end was trimmed by 6 bases and the J gene end by 7 bases; junction bases not matched to a gene: 5. There are 14 residues in the CDR3. The chain combines TRBV28 with TRBJ2-2, with 10 bases that match TRBD2. The specimen comprised CD4+ T cells sorted from PBMCs, sampled 10 days after the yellow fever booster vaccination. This receptor was identified in a man aged 25-45 years who received the YFV17D yellow fever vaccine. The CDR3 here is CASRAGGTYGELFF. For the CDR3, the DNA is TGTGCCAGCAGAGCGGGAGGGACCTACGGGGAGCTGTTTTTT. Combining the CDR3 with reference TRBV28 and TRBJ2-2 gives the whole variable domain DVKVTQSSRYLVKRTGEKVFLECVQDMDHENMFWYRQDPGLGLRLIYFSYDVKMKEKGDIPEGYSVSREKKERFSLILESASTNQTSMYLCASRAGGTYGELFFGEGSRLTVL.